This T cell receptor beta chain is from a study of blood T cell repertoires in COVID-19 (dated by TCRdb to the early 2020s). Concerning the study at large: Collaborator samples came from the United States, Italy and Spain and covered acute and convalescent phases of COVID-19. The prospective study material was composed of cDNA or gDNA derived from T cells, B-cell-depleted T cells, or PBMCs. The dataset comprised deeply sampled blood TCRbeta repertoires from subjects exposed to, actively infected with, or recovered from COVID-19. A freely available public database, intended as a resource for researchers studying the immune response to SARS-CoV-2, is where the repertoires were released. The samples were drawn from two sources: the first 160 participants of the ongoing ImmuneRACE study, and over 950 subjects contributed by 6 global collaborators. Nearly every sample came with metadata listing a de-identified subject ID, COVID-19 status, age in years and sex. Where available, HLA class I and class II types were taken from metadata supplied by the sample provider and were not determined by assay-based typing. The paper's findings and limits, for the study overall: The amount of clinical and demographic metadata varied by source and participant and was provided uncurated.

Whole blood was collected in K2EDTA tubes by collaborating institutions according to the institutions' own protocols. For TCRbeta analysis, collaborators shipped samples as frozen whole blood, isolated PBMCs, or DNA extracted from either of those sample types. TCRbeta CDR3 regions were amplified from genomic DNA by means of the immunoSEQ Assay, a bias-controlled multiplex PCR. The published analysis was carried out like this. The number of nucleated cells in each sample was estimated from the amplification of reference gene primers within the assay. To quantify the absolute abundance of each unique TCRbeta CDR3 rearrangement, sequence reads were collapsed and filtered. For each sample, productive Simpson clonality was calculated as the square root of Simpson's diversity index over productive rearrangements. TCRdb obtained this table from immuneACCESS and retained in-frame rearrangements with V and J assigned. These tables miss some clones; where compared with another copy, unresolved V genes account for less than half of the shortfall, and the remainder is unexplained. D and trimming were read from the DNA, whereas the V and J calls and clone size are those reported in that table. In this sample the table shows 180,000 or so clones, 70% to 80% of which occur a single time. The top ten clonotypes cover just over 8.5% of the sample.

CDR1 MNHEY and CDR2 SMNVEV were looked up in the germline V gene (reference sequence). The CDR3 measures 14 amino acids from cysteine to phenylalanine. The only DNA kept is the CDR3, 42 bases in frame from the first base. Relative to germline, V is 6 bases shorter and J is 1 base shorter, with 12 bases between their ends. Details on this clone: Its antigen has not been determined. There are no base qualities to consult, and no much larger clone falls within one base. Other DNA sequences in the sample encode the same CDR3.

Sequencing was done on a sample of peripheral blood. This clonotype was obtained from a woman aged 50 to 60 with active or convalescent COVID-19. The V and J segments used are TRBV27 and TRBJ1-1; no D gene can be assigned with confidence. The DNA sequence reads TGTGCCAGCAGCTTTTCCCGGGGGAACACTGAAGCTTTCTTT. This gives the protein CASSFSRGNTEAFF.